The 5 T cell receptor beta chains below come from one sample, sequenced in a study of blood T cell repertoires in COVID-19. Clones were sequenced by immunoSEQ multiplex PCR, and TCRdb holds only the in-frame ones, with some missing. The repertoire has about 130,000 clones, 84% of them found once; the top ten carry 12%. Sequences were obtained from peripheral blood. These receptors all come from a woman aged 55 to 70 with acute or convalescent COVID-19.

This clone was counted once. The CDR3 nucleotides read TGTGCCAGCAGCGTAGGCCCGGGACAGGGTGAGGAAAAACTGTTTTTT. Encoded protein: CASSVGPGQGEEKLFF. The chain joins TRBV9 to TRBJ1-4; 9 bases agree with TRBD1. With 0 bases clipped from V and 8 bases from J, the junction kept 8 bases outside the gene matches. CDR1 SGDLS and CDR2 YYNGEE come from the germline V gene. The CDR3 is 16 residues long.

The chain links TRBV6-5 to TRBJ1-3, with TRBD1 matching over 10 bases. After removal of 6 bases from V and 5 bases from J, the junction contained 1 base not matched to a gene. Germline V gene sequence: CDR1 MNHEY, CDR2 SVGAGI. The CDR3 length is 13 residues. In DNA, the CDR3 is TGTGCCAGCAGGACAGGGGGCCGAAACACCATATATTTT. Protein sequence: CASRTGGRNTIYF.

The chain combines TRBV24-1 with TRBJ1-5; 8 bases map to TRBD1. The V segment lost 5 bases and the J segment 4 bases; nucleotides outside the gene matches: 6. Germline V lookup: CDR1 KGHDR, CDR2 SFDVKD. The CDR3 extends over 15 amino acids. As DNA, the CDR3 is TGTGCCACCAGTGCCTCAGGGGGCGTGAATCAGCCCCAGCATTTT. Protein: CATSASGGVNQPQHF.

J is TRBJ1-2 and V is TRBV6-5, with D maybe TRBD1 (6 bases). Germline CDR1 and CDR2: MNHEY and SVGAGI. V was cut by 6 bases and J by 4 bases, with 18 bases left in between. CDR3 length: 15 residues. The CDR3 reads CASRNQIGGGYGYTF. Written as DNA, the CDR3 is TGTGCCAGCAGAAACCAAATAGGGGGTGGCTATGGCTACACCTTC.

The J gene is TRBJ1-5, the V gene TRBV19; weak D call: TRBD1 (5 bases). V was shortened by 2 bases and J by 7 bases, with 6 bases between the two germline ends. The CDR3 contains 12 residues. CDR1 LNHDA and CDR2 SQIVND come from the germline V gene (reference sequence). CDR3 residues: CASSIRGQPQHF. The CDR3 DNA sequence: TGTGCCAGTAGTATAAGGGGACAGCCCCAGCATTTT.